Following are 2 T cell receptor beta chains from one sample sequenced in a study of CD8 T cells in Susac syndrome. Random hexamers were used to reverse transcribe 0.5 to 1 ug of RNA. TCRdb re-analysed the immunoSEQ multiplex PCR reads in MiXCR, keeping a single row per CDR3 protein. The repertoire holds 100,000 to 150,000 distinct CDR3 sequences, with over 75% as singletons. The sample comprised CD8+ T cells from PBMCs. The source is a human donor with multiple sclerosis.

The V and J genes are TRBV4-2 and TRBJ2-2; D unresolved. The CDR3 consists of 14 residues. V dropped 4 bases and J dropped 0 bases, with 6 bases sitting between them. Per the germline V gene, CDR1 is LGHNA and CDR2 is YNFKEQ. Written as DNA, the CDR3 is TGTGCCAGCAGCCGGCTAGCGAACACCGGGGAGCTGTTTTTT. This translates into CASSRLANTGELFF.

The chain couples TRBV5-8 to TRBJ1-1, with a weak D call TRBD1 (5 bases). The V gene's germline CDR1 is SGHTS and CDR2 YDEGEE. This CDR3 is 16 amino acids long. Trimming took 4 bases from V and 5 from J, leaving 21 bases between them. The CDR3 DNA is TGTGCCAGCAGCGGGATGGGGCTGGTAAGGCGGACTGAAGCTTTCTTT. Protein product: CASSGMGLVRRTEAFF.